The next 5 T cell receptor beta chains were all read from a single sample in a study of human T cells and chemical hapten exposure. Via MiXCR, TCRdb re-called the RACE reads, giving one row per CDR3 protein. The sample has more than 80,000 distinct CDR3 sequences; 10% to 11% are singletons. Time point given: patch test 3, about 24 weeks after DPC sensitization. Treatment denoted: therapeutic diphenylcyclopropenone sensitization with weekly scalp DPC. Here the sequenced sample was whole blood, taken in connection with sensitization to the hapten diphenylcyclopropenone (DPC). Receptors were obtained from a woman aged 45 to 65 with alopecia areata. Some clones in this sample may be carry-over from other donors' samples.

This clonotype was recorded a few times. The chain uses TRBV20-1 and TRBJ2-3; D might be TRBD1 (6 bases). Germline V gene lookup returns CDR1 DFQATT and CDR2 SNEGSKA (reference sequence). CDR3 length: 13 residues. The V gene lost 5 bases and the J gene lost 4 bases, with 13 bases spanning the gap. The CDR3 coding sequence is TGCAGTGCTCCCCGGACAGAGGCAGATACGCAGTATTTT. Translating it yields CSAPRTEADTQYF.

The J gene is TRBJ2-7, the V gene TRBV24-1; D remains unclear. CDR1 is KGHDR, CDR2 SFDVKD, per germline. V lost 4 bases, J lost 4 bases, and 4 bases lay in between. The CDR3 runs to 11 residues. DNA for the CDR3: TGTGCCACCAGTGAAGGATACGAGCAGTACTTC. It specifies CATSEGYEQYF.

Ten or more counts support this clonotype. The rearrangement uses TRBV5-1 and TRBJ2-2; D perhaps matches TRBD1 (6 bases). CDR1 SGHRS and CDR2 YFSETQ come from the germline V gene. This CDR3 spans 15 amino acids. Trimming took 4 bases from V and 6 from J, leaving 16 bases between them. The CDR3 region has the DNA TGCGCCAGCAGCGGGTCGGGACAAGGAGCCGGGGAGCTGTTTTTT. Translating gives CASSGSGQGAGELFF.

This clonotype was counted ten times or more. This rearrangement joins TRBV30 to TRBJ1-1; the D gene is possibly TRBD1 (5 bases). The V end lost 3 bases, the J end lost 2 bases, and 19 bases lay between the germline ends. This CDR3 comprises 16 residues. Germline loops: CDR1 GTSNPN, CDR2 SVGIG (reference sequence). The CDR3: CAWSRSPSGRNTEAFF. For the CDR3, the DNA is TGTGCCTGGAGCAGGTCCCCGTCAGGGAGAAACACTGAAGCTTTCTTT.

This clonotype was seen ten or more times. The chain is built from TRBV28 and TRBJ1-4; D possibly corresponds to TRBD1 (5 bases). Germline-derived CDR1 and CDR2 are MDHEN and SYDVKM. Trimming took 7 bases from V and 6 from J, leaving 15 bases between them. The CDR3 spans 14 residues. The CDR3 is CASKAPWGDEKLFF. CDR3 nucleotide sequence: TGTGCCAGCAAGGCCCCGTGGGGGGATGAAAAACTGTTTTTT.